The 21 T cell receptor beta chains presented below share a single source sample, sequenced in a study of blood T cell repertoires in COVID-19. The repertoire was sequenced with immunoSEQ multiplex PCR; TCRdb's copy has only in-frame clones and lacks some. The table lists fewer than 400,000 clones, 70% to 90% of them singletons. Sequenced material: PBMCs or T cells enriched from blood (not recorded which). The source of these receptors is a man aged 25 to 40 who had recovered from COVID-19.

V is TRBV7-2 and J is TRBJ1-5; D unresolved. The CDR3 contains 17 residues. Germline V gene lookup returns CDR1 SGHTA and CDR2 FQGNSA. The V end lost 1 base, the J end lost 2 bases, and 15 bases lay between the germline ends. The CDR3 loop reads CASSLVLIYGGNQPQHF. The CDR3 DNA reads TGTGCCAGCAGCTTAGTTCTAATCTACGGGGGCAATCAGCCCCAGCATTTT.

V gene TRBV9 combines with J gene TRBJ2-7, with 7 bases that match TRBD2. The CDR3 has 15 amino acids. Germline values: CDR1 SGDLS, CDR2 YYNGEE. J was trimmed by 2 bases and V by 3 bases; bases with no gene match: 8. In nucleotides, the CDR3 is TGTGCCAGCAGCGCGTACCGGGACTACACCTACGAGCAGTACTTC. It yields the protein CASSAYRDYTYEQYF.

This chain joins TRBV7-9 and TRBJ2-7; 14 positions match TRBD2. The CDR3 spans 16 residues. V shed 10 bases, J shed 0 bases, and the junction held 8 bases outside the gene matches. The germline V gene has CDR1 SEHNR and CDR2 FQNEAQ (reference sequence). The CDR3 nucleotides read TGTGCCACCCGGACTAGCGGGGGGAACCCCTCCTACGAGCAGTACTTC. The encoded protein is CATRTSGGNPSYEQYF.

The chain has TRBV5-1 and TRBJ1-1; D uncertain. The CDR3 totals 14 residues. Germline V CDR1 and CDR2: SGHRS, YFSETQ. The germline V and J ends were trimmed by 1 base and 4 bases, with 11 bases remaining between them. The CDR3 reads CASSLPGSGTEAFF. The CDR3 region has the DNA TGCGCCAGCAGCTTGCCGGGGTCTGGCACTGAAGCTTTCTTT.

V is TRBV5-4 and J is TRBJ1-3; no clear D. V was trimmed by 4 bases and J by 4 bases, leaving 15 bases between them. CDR1 is SGHNT, CDR2 YYREEE, per germline (reference sequence). This CDR3 comprises 15 residues. Here the CDR3 DNA reads TGTGCCAGCAGCCCAGGAACGGGGAGAGGAAACACCATATATTTT. Translated: CASSPGTGRGNTIYF.

The genes are TRBV5-1 and TRBJ1-1, with D possibly being TRBD1 (5 bases). There are 14 residues in the CDR3. With 4 bases removed from V and 10 bases from J, the gap between germline ends came to 20 bases. From germline, CDR1 is SGHRS and CDR2 YFSETQ. For the CDR3, the DNA is TGCGCCAGCAGCGCTTCCGGGACTCCCGAGGGAGCTTTCTTT. This encodes CASSASGTPEGAFF. The full variable domain, with the rest looked up from reference TRBV5-1 and TRBJ1-1, is KAGVTQTPRYLIKTRGQQVTLSCSPISGHRSVSWYQQTPGQGLQFLFEYFSETQRNKGNFPGRFSGRQFSNSRSEMNVSTLELGDSALYLCASSASGTPEGAFFGQGTRLTVV.

The CDR3 coding sequence is TGTGCCAGCTCACCACGGTTGGACAGGGCTTTATCTGGAAACACCATATATTTT. It codes for CASSPRLDRALSGNTIYF. The chain couples TRBV18 to TRBJ1-3, with 8 positions matching TRBD1. CDR1 and CDR2 (germline): KGHSH, LQKENI. The V segment lost 1 base and the J segment 1 base; nucleotides outside the gene matches: 9. CDR3 length: 18 residues.

This chain connects TRBV28 to TRBJ1-2, with TRBD1 identical over 8 bases. This CDR3 comprises 17 residues. In germline, CDR1 is MDHEN, CDR2 SYDVKM. The trim removed 4 bases at V and 1 base at J, leaving 11 bases unmatched. As DNA, the CDR3 is TGTGCCAGCAGTTCAAGACAGGGGTCTAATTTTAACTATGGCTACACCTTC. Its translation: CASSSRQGSNFNYGYTF.

J is TRBJ2-2 and V is TRBV24-1; 7 nucleotides align to TRBD1. J gave up 1 base and V 0 bases, and 10 bases lay outside the gene matches. This CDR3 is built from 19 residues. CDR1 and CDR2 from the germline V gene are KGHDR and SFDVKD. The CDR3 here is CATSDLSSWDSKNTGELFF. CDR3 DNA sequence: TGTGCCACCAGTGATTTGAGCTCGTGGGACAGCAAGAACACCGGGGAGCTGTTTTTT.

The chain uses TRBV7-9 and TRBJ1-2, with 10 bases that match TRBD1. V shed 5 bases, J shed 5 bases, and the junction held 5 bases outside the gene matches. The CDR3 spans 14 residues. In germline, CDR1 is SEHNR, CDR2 FQNEAQ (reference sequence). This CDR3 is CASSLTGGLYGYTF. DNA for the CDR3: TGTGCCAGCAGCCTGACAGGGGGCCTGTATGGCTACACCTTC. The variable domain in full, with the rest retrieved from reference TRBV7-9 and TRBJ1-2, is DTGVSQNPRHKITKRGQNVTFRCDPISEHNRLYWYRQTLGQGPEFLTYFQNEAQLEKSRLLSDRFSAERPKGSFSTLEIQRTEQGDSAMYLCASSLTGGLYGYTFGSGTRLTVV.

The chain uses TRBV3-1 (or the pseudogene TRBV3-2) and TRBJ1-5, with D tentatively TRBD1 (5 bases). V was shortened by 4 bases and J by 1 base, with 8 bases between the two germline ends. The CDR3 is 14 amino acids. Germline CDR1 and CDR2: LGHDT and YNNKEL (reference sequence). CDR3 coding DNA: TGTGCCAGCAGCCCTCAGGGAAGCAATCAGCCCCAGCATTTT. Amino acid sequence: CASSPQGSNQPQHF.

This rearrangement joins TRBV2 to TRBJ2-7; 8 nucleotides line up with TRBD2. Germline V gene sequence: CDR1 SNHLY, CDR2 FYNNEI. With V trimmed by 1 base and J by 7 bases, 9 bases remained unmatched. The CDR3 sequence is 15 residues long. The DNA of the CDR3 is TGTGCCAGCAGTGAAGTCGGGGCATCGGGAGGGGAGCAGTACTTC. Protein: CASSEVGASGGEQYF.

This sequence joins TRBV6-1 and TRBJ2-1, with 8 bases identical to TRBD1. Looked up from germline, CDR1 is MNHNS and CDR2 is SASEGT. CDR3 size: 14 residues. V trimming: 3 bases; J trimming: 7 bases; junction bases outside the gene matches: 5. CDR3 coding DNA: TGTGCCAGCAGTGAGCCTGACAGGGGAAATGAGCAGTTCTTC. Protein product: CASSEPDRGNEQFF.

The chain is built from TRBV6-4 and TRBJ2-3; a weak D match, TRBD1 (5 bases). There are 13 residues in the CDR3. V gave up 3 bases and J gave up 5 bases, with 9 bases separating them. Per the germline V gene, CDR1 is MRHNA and CDR2 is SNTAGT. In DNA form, the CDR3 reads TGTGCCAGCAGTGAAGGGGCTGTAGATACGCAGTATTTT. Translation gives CASSEGAVDTQYF.

V usage is TRBV6-5 and J usage is TRBJ2-2, with TRBD2 matching over 8 bases. CDR1 is MNHEY and CDR2 is SVGAGI in the germline V gene. The V gene end was trimmed by 2 bases and the J gene end by 4 bases; junction bases not matched to a gene: 0. The CDR3 spans 14 residues. The CDR3 bases are TGTGCCAGCAGTTACGGGACTAGCACCGGGGAGCTGTTTTTT. Protein sequence: CASSYGTSTGELFF.

The chain joins TRBV19 to TRBJ1-4; TRBD1 agrees at 8 bases. This CDR3 comprises 15 residues. With 6 bases clipped from V and 4 bases from J, the junction kept 7 bases outside the gene matches. Germline CDR1 LNHDA, CDR2 SQIVND (reference sequence). The CDR3 DNA reads as TGTGCCAGTAGCGGCAGGGGGCGCGGTAATGAAAAACTGTTTTTT. Encoded protein: CASSGRGRGNEKLFF.

The chain carries TRBV7-9 and TRBJ2-1, with 11 bases that match TRBD2. There are 17 residues in the CDR3. The germline gives CDR1 SEHNR, CDR2 FQNEAQ (reference sequence). The V and J ends lost 1 base and 7 bases, in that order; junction bases with no gene match: 9. CDR3 sequence reads: CASSLETSGKVRNEQFF. CDR3 in DNA: TGTGCCAGCAGCTTAGAGACTAGCGGGAAAGTAAGGAATGAGCAGTTCTTC. The whole variable domain, filled in from reference TRBV7-9 and TRBJ2-1, reads DTGVSQNPRHKITKRGQNVTFRCDPISEHNRLYWYRQTLGQGPEFLTYFQNEAQLEKSRLLSDRFSAERPKGSFSTLEIQRTEQGDSAMYLCASSLETSGKVRNEQFFGPGTRLTVL.

V and J are TRBV5-4 and TRBJ1-3; perhaps TRBD1 as D (6 bases). Germline V lookup: CDR1 SGHNT, CDR2 YYREEE (reference sequence). CDR3 length: 16 residues. Trimming removed 3 bases at V and 0 bases at J, with 13 bases between. This CDR3 is CASSSQGSASGNTIYF. The CDR3 DNA reads as TGTGCCAGCAGCTCACAGGGATCGGCCTCTGGAAACACCATATATTTT. Supplemented by reference TRBV5-4 and TRBJ1-3, the full variable domain reads ETGVTQSPTHLIKTRGQQVTLRCSSQSGHNTVSWYQQALGQGPQFIFQYYREEENGRGNFPPRFSGLQFPNYSSELNVNALELDDSALYLCASSSQGSASGNTIYFGEGSWLTVV.

The V and J genes are TRBV29-1 and TRBJ1-4, with TRBD1 matching over 10 bases. The CDR3 covers 14 residues. Per the germline V gene, CDR1 is SQVTM and CDR2 is ANQGSEA. J was trimmed by 3 bases and V by 6 bases; bases with no gene match: 4. As DNA, the CDR3 is TGCAGCGTCCGGGACAGGGGCCCTAATGAAAAACTGTTTTTT. It yields the protein CSVRDRGPNEKLFF.

A single count supports this clone. The J gene is TRBJ1-3, the V gene TRBV19; D might be TRBD1 (6 bases). V lost 5 bases, J lost 4 bases, and 15 bases lay in between. The germline V gene encodes CDR1 LNHDA and CDR2 SQIVND (reference sequence). CDR3 length: 15 residues. The CDR3 DNA sequence: TGTGCCAGTAGTGTCGACTGGGGGCGCGGAAACACCATATATTTT. It codes for CASSVDWGRGNTIYF.

The chain has TRBV5-1 and TRBJ2-6, with D unclear. The CDR3 covers 16 residues. CDR1 is SGHRS and CDR2 is YFSETQ in the germline V gene. V was pared by 0 bases and J by 0 bases, with 7 bases between. CDR3 loop: CASSLVVPSGANVLTF. The CDR3 bases are TGCGCCAGCAGCTTGGTAGTGCCCTCTGGGGCCAACGTCCTGACTTTC.